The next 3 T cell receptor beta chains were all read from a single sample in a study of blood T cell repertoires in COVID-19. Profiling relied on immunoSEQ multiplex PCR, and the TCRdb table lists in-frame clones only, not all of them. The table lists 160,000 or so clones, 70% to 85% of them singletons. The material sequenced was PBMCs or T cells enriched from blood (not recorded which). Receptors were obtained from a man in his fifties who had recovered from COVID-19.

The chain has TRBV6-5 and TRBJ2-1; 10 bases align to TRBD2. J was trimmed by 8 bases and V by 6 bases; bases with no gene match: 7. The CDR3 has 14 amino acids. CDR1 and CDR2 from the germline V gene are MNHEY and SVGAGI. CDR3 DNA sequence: TGTGCCAGCAGGGAGCGGGGGGGCTTCGATGAGCAGTTCTTC. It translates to CASRERGGFDEQFF.

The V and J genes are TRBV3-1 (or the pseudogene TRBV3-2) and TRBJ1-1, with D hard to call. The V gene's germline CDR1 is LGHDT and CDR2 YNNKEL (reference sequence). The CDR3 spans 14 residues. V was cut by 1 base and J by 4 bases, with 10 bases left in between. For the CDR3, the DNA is TGTGCCAGCAGCCAAGGGGAGAGCTTCACTGAAGCTTTCTTT. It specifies CASSQGESFTEAFF.

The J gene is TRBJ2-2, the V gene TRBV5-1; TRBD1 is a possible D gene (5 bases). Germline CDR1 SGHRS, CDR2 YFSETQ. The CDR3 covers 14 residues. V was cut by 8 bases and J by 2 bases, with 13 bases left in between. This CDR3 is CASIRQPNTGELFF. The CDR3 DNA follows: TGCGCCAGTATACGACAGCCAAACACCGGGGAGCTGTTTTTT.